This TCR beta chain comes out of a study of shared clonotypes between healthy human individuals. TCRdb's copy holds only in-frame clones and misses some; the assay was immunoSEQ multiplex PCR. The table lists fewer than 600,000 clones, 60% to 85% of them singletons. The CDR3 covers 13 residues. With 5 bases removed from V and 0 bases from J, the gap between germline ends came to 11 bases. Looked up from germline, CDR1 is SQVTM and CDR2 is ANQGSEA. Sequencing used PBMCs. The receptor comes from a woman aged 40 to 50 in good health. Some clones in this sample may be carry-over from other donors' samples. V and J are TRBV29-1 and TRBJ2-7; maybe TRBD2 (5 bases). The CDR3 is CSVSGRSSYEQYF. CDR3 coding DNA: TGCAGCGTTAGCGGTCGGAGCTCCTACGAGCAGTACTTC.